The text below deals with one T cell receptor beta chain. Its antigen is undetermined. This sample was taken from a study of T-cell reconstitution after alpha-beta-depleted transplantation in children. Study results and caveats: As was reported, about two months after transplant, alpha-beta T cells came from several hundred expanded graft clones.

CDR1 LNHNV and CDR2 YYDKDF come from the germline V gene (reference sequence). CDR3 size: 15 residues. V gave up 6 bases and J gave up 1 base, with 13 bases separating them. The library targeted TCRbeta and was prepared with unique molecular identifiers. TCRdb reprocessed the PCR reads via MiXCR and lists one record per CDR3 protein. This repertoire shows around 370,000 distinct CDR3 sequences, roughly 15% found once; its top ten account for around two fifths. The specimen was PBMCs, mostly from graft donor cells, collected 360 days after TCRalphabeta/CD19-depleted stem cell transplant. The V gene is TRBV15, the J gene TRBJ2-1, with D unclear. This TCR was sampled from a male patient between 2 and 10 years old who had a stem cell transplant for acute lymphoblastic leukemia, so the T cells may come from the graft donor. DNA for the CDR3: TGTGCCACCAGAATAGGGCGGCAATCCTACAATGAGCAGTTCTTC. Amino acids: CATRIGRQSYNEQFF.